This T cell receptor beta chain was identified in a study of breast tumors, draining lymph nodes, adjacent tissues. V lost 3 bases and J lost 6, with 0 bases in between. Germline-derived CDR1 and CDR2 are KGHSH and LQKENI. The length of the CDR3 is 10 residues. Samples came from axillary lymph nodes draining the breast cancer. Notes on this clonotype: Its antigen is as yet unknown.

TCRdb called the multiplex PCR reads again in MiXCR, with one record for every CDR3 protein. Among some 230,000 distinct CDR3 sequences listed, less than 45% were seen once. Findings of the study overall: The data were judged consistent with most tumor T cells coming from lymph node and expanding in tumor. Tumor TCR diversity was below lymph nodes but above nontumor tissue. Tumor T cell lymph node origin was a supported hypothesis, not proven.

Sequencing was done on a sample of axillary lymph node tissue. The rearrangement uses TRBV18 and TRBJ2-1, with D unclear. This clonotype was obtained from a female donor with breast cancer. Some clones in this sample may be carry-over from other donors' samples. The CDR3 loop reads CASSPNEQFF. In nucleotides, the CDR3 is TGTGCCAGCTCACCCAATGAGCAGTTCTTC.